This T cell receptor (beta chain) was identified in a study of shared clonotypes between healthy human individuals (dated by TCRdb to the early 2020s). Study-wide context: The cohort comprised two women and three men aged 18 to 49 years. For each donor, CD4 naive and CD4 memory were each run on three plates, CD8 naive on two plates, and CD8 memory on one plate. To estimate repertoire size and how much clonotype sharing occurs between individuals, the study deeply sequenced the blood TCR repertoires of about five healthy adults. To increase sequencing depth and limit assay-specific biases, different laboratories used diverse techniques to prepare libraries and sequence TCR repertoires. Each donor's leukapheresis produced roughly between roughly 0.85 and 10 billion PBMCs. Findings and caveats that apply to the study as a whole: Pairwise subsampling led to the expectation that sequencing depth would affect the degree of clonotype sharing among donors. Even with the large sequencing depth, rarefaction of the sorted-subset datasets indicated that sequencing was incomplete. Sampling was restricted to blood, and TCR repertoires in tissue are likely to differ from TCR repertoires in blood. About 5% of naive CD4, 3.5% of naive CD8, approximately 2% of memory CD4, and 0.4% of memory CD8 clonotypes were shared across a few donors. Higher generation probabilities were observed for clonotypes shared by all four sorted-subset donors than for non-shared clonotypes. The small number of donors limited the genetic and exposure-history diversity represented. Naive subsets generally had larger estimated clonotype richness than memory subsets.

Using the deep immunoSEQ assay, multiplex PCR amplified TCR CDR3 regions from genomic DNA. For each cell subset, the extracted genomic DNA was distributed evenly across all wells of several immunoSEQ 96-well plates, and each plate served as one replicate. Each replicate PCR for sorted subsets received around 200 ng genomic DNA, equal to roughly 30,000 T cell genomes. Purified libraries were quantified with a Qubit 3.0 fluorometer, sized on a Bioanalyzer 2100, and re-quantified with the KAPA Library Quantification kit. A separate single-read 150-cycle Illumina NextSeq 550 flow cell was used to sequence each immunoSEQ 96-well plate. Turning to the authors' computational methods: The immunoSEQ output contained only junctional sequences without quality scores, so filtering could not match that applied to full-length reads. Sequences were annotated with PyIR, a Python wrapper for IgBLAST v1.9, and V/J genes and CDR3 were assigned using IMGT germline references. Any read was removed if the V/J assignment was weak (E-value above 1e-6), the CDR3 was missing, or the read contained stop codons, out-of-frame junctions, or ambiguous translated residues. V3J clonotypes were defined as sequences sharing an identical inferred V gene, J gene, and CDR3 amino acid sequence. Percentage overlap between repertoires was computed as shared unique clonotypes divided by the size of the smaller repertoire. Repertoire richness was assessed with RTK rarefaction, the Chao1 estimator, and Recon v2.1 estimates of unobserved clonotypes. Generation probabilities for all TCRbeta clonotypes obtained by the gDNA method from a few donors were computed using OLGA. The clones in this table, taken by TCRdb from immuneACCESS, are in-frame only. Not every clone is retained; where verified, under half of the shortfall comes from an unresolved V gene, and the cause of the rest is unknown. V and J calls and clone size come straight from that table; D and trimming were deduced from the DNA. The sample table contains roughly 1,000,000 clones; only one count was recorded for approximately 78% of them. The top ten clonotypes cover 0.4% to 0.55% of the sample.

This clone has a handful of counts. The specificity of this receptor is unknown. Within one base of it there is no much larger clone, and no base qualities were kept. This sample also contains other DNA sequences that code for the same CDR3. The donors were healthy, HIV-negative adults with no recently reported acute infections or vaccinations. All donors were Caucasian adults living in Nashville, Tennessee, USA. CD4+ T cells were enriched by magnetic negative selection; naive cells were then positively selected on CD45RA, and the negative fraction formed the memory subset. Blood was obtained by leukapheresis, after which PBMCs were separated by Ficoll-Histopaque density gradient centrifugation and cryopreserved in liquid nitrogen vapor phase. Purity and quantity of every magnetically sorted T cell population were checked by analytical flow cytometry. Each sorted fraction had its genomic DNA isolated and then quantified by UV absorbance on a Nanodrop 2000c.

This TCR was sampled from a man aged 18 to 29 in good health. Some clones in this sample may be carry-over from other donors' samples. Sequenced sample: memory CD4+ T cells from PBMCs. Read against the paper, the sample's cell subset or site label means: CD45RA-negative fraction.

The CDR3 loop reads CASSLDSGTEAFF. The nucleotide sequence reads as follows: TGTGCCAGCAGCTTAGACAGCGGGACTGAAGCTTTCTTT. In this chain, TRBV7-9 is recombined with TRBJ1-1; no D gene is confidently identified. CDR1 and CDR2 are read off the germline V gene (reference sequence) as SEHNR and FQNEAQ. Trimming takes 1 base from V and 5 bases from J, and the germline ends sit 8 bases apart. Counted from cysteine to phenylalanine, this CDR3 has 13 amino acids. Only the CDR3 DNA stays, 39 bases, in frame from base 1.